The 17 T cell receptor beta chains reported below all come from one sample, sequenced in a study of T cells in Graves' hyperthyroidism and ophthalmopathy. Researchers amplified the TCR beta CDR3 regions from RNA transcripts. In the first-round RT-PCR of the TCR CDR3, the HTBI primer set was used. TCRdb fed the multiplex PCR reads into MiXCR, producing one record per CDR3 protein. The sample shows 250,000 to 300,000 distinct CDR3 sequences, roughly 13% of them seen only once. Sequencing was done on a sample of blood. The receptors originated from a woman between 35 and 50 years old with Graves' hyperthyroidism.

This clonotype was seen ten or more times. This chain joins TRBV27 and TRBJ1-5, with D perhaps matching TRBD1 (6 bases). Trimming shortened V by 8 bases and J by 2 bases, and 16 bases separated the two germline ends. This CDR3 contains 15 residues. Germline V CDR1 and CDR2: MNHEY, SMNVEV (reference sequence). This CDR3 reads CASGQGTQGNQPQHF. CDR3 in DNA: TGTGCCAGCGGACAAGGGACACAGGGCAATCAGCCCCAGCATTTT.

Concerning this clonotype itself: A much larger clone differs from this one at a single base, so this may be a read error. The rearrangement links TRBV5-1 to TRBJ2-7; the D is unclear. V lost 0 bases, J lost 8 bases, and 15 bases lay in between. This CDR3 spans 14 amino acids. Germline V CDR1 and CDR2: SGHRS, YFSETQ. The CDR3 protein is CASSLGPETGKQYF. In DNA, the CDR3 is TGCGCCAGCAGCTTGGGTCCAGAGACGGGCAAGCAGTACTTC.

This clonotype was counted many times. The rearrangement links TRBV20-1 to TRBJ2-5; 10 nucleotides agree with TRBD2. The CDR3 sequence is 20 residues long. V was pared by 0 bases and J by 3 bases, with 19 bases of the junction left unmatched. Germline V gene data show CDR1 as DFQATT and CDR2 as SNEGSKA (reference sequence). CDR3 in amino acids: CSARDPTLKTGTSVEETQYF. The CDR3 nucleotides read TGCAGTGCTAGAGACCCGACCCTAAAAACCGGGACTAGCGTTGAAGAGACCCAGTACTTC.

This clonotype showed up many times. CDR3 sequence (DNA): TGTGCCAGCAGTCACCCCCGGGGGGCAGGGAGCTCCTACAATGAGCAGTTCTTC. It encodes CASSHPRGAGSSYNEQFF. The chain combines TRBV12-3 or TRBV12-4 with TRBJ2-1; D perhaps matches TRBD2 (7 bases). The CDR3 sequence is 18 residues long. Trimming shortened V by 5 bases and J by 0 bases, and 20 bases separated the two germline ends.

This clonotype was seen repeatedly, ten times or more. CDR3: CASSPTGGVETQYF. The CDR3 DNA is TGTGCCAGCAGCCCAACAGGGGGCGTTGAGACCCAGTACTTC. V gene TRBV6-2 or TRBV6-3 combines with J gene TRBJ2-5, with TRBD1 identical over 9 bases. In germline, CDR1 is MNHEY, CDR2 SVGEGT. The CDR3 has 14 residues. Trimming cost V 6 bases and J 5 bases; bases outside gene matches: 7.

The V call is TRBV18, the J call TRBJ2-1, with 10 bases matching TRBD2. The CDR3 length is 16 residues. From germline, CDR1 is KGHSH and CDR2 LQKENI. The V gene end was trimmed by 6 bases and the J gene end by 12 bases; junction bases not matched to a gene: 17. The CDR3 spells CASSPGGTSAPKGQFF. CDR3 sequence (DNA): TGTGCCAGCTCCCCGGGCGGGACTAGCGCGCCGAAAGGGCAGTTCTTC.

This clonotype was recorded at least ten times. The V and J genes are TRBV3-1 and TRBJ1-4; no clear D gene. V was trimmed by 1 base and J by 11 bases, leaving 8 bases between them. CDR1 is LGHDT and CDR2 is YNNKEL in the germline V gene (reference sequence). The CDR3 spans 12 residues. CDR3 nucleotides: TGTGCCAGCAGCCAAGGCGGCGGGAAACTGTTTTTT. Protein: CASSQGGGKLFF.

The chain combines TRBV2 with TRBJ1-4, with D tentatively TRBD1 (6 bases). The germline V gene has CDR1 SNHLY and CDR2 FYNNEI. This CDR3 contains 16 residues. The V end lost 5 bases, the J end lost 0 bases, and 13 bases lay between the germline ends. CDR3 DNA: TGTGCCAGCAGTCCTGGACAGCTAGCAACTAATGAAAAACTGTTTTTT. Translating it yields CASSPGQLATNEKLFF.

This clonotype has a count of ten or more. V and J are TRBV27 and TRBJ2-4; possibly TRBD1 for D (6 bases). V lost 6 bases, J lost 7 bases, and 16 bases lay in between. The CDR3 has 14 residues. Germline V CDR1 and CDR2: MNHEY, SMNVEV (reference sequence). The CDR3 nucleotides read TGTGCCAGCAGATACGACAGGCGGGCGAACATTCAGTACTTC. Its translation: CASRYDRRANIQYF.

The sample holds many counts of this clonotype. This chain joins TRBV7-3 and TRBJ2-5, with TRBD2 identical over 12 bases. CDR1 SGHTA and CDR2 FQGTGA come from the germline V gene. V was clipped by 5 bases and J by 4 bases; unmatched bases: 5. The CDR3 covers 15 residues. The CDR3 loop reads CASSPLAGGAETQYF. The CDR3 bases are TGTGCCAGCAGCCCCCTAGCGGGAGGGGCAGAGACCCAGTACTTC.

V usage is TRBV13 and J usage is TRBJ1-1, with a tentative D call TRBD1 (5 bases). Germline CDR1 PRHDT, CDR2 FYEKMQ (reference sequence). The V end was cut by 5 bases, the J end by 7 bases, with 11 bases between. The CDR3 runs 12 residues. The CDR3 is CASSNQGVEAFF. DNA of the CDR3: TGTGCCAGCAGCAACCAGGGAGTTGAAGCTTTCTTT. Together with reference TRBV13 and TRBJ1-1, the CDR3 gives the full variable domain: AAGVIQSPRHLIKEKRETATLKCYPIPRHDTVYWYQQGPGQDPQFLISFYEKMQSDKGSIPDRFSAQQFSDYHSELNMSSLELGDSALYFCASSNQGVEAFFGQGTRLTVV.

There are many counts of this clonotype. V is TRBV20-1 and J is TRBJ2-2; no clear D. V lost 0 bases and J lost 6, with 8 bases in between. The length of the CDR3 is 13 residues. The germline V gene encodes CDR1 DFQATT and CDR2 SNEGSKA (reference sequence). The CDR3, as DNA: TGCAGTGCTAGAGATCAAAGTGCCGGGGAGCTGTTTTTT. Amino acids: CSARDQSAGELFF.

This clonotype was seen at least ten times. The chain joins TRBV3-1 to TRBJ1-4; 7 bases match TRBD1. The germline V gene encodes CDR1 LGHDT and CDR2 YNNKEL (reference sequence). With 5 bases clipped from V and 2 bases from J, the junction kept 2 bases outside the gene matches. The CDR3 runs to 14 residues. The CDR3 spells CASSDRATNEKLFF. In DNA form, the CDR3 reads TGTGCCAGCAGCGACAGGGCGACTAATGAAAAACTGTTTTTT.

This clonotype appeared many times. The chain recombines TRBV29-1 with TRBJ2-1; TRBD1 agrees at 8 bases. V was clipped by 4 bases and J by 6 bases; unmatched bases: 8. The CDR3 has 14 amino acids. Looked up from germline, CDR1 is SQVTM and CDR2 is ANQGSEA. The CDR3 spells CSVVVGQGPNEQFF. The CDR3 DNA follows: TGCAGCGTTGTTGTAGGACAGGGCCCCAATGAGCAGTTCTTC.

This clonotype was counted many times. The genes are TRBV7-9 and TRBJ2-7; 10 nucleotides align to TRBD1. CDR1 and CDR2 from the germline V gene are SEHNR and FQNEAQ (reference sequence). The CDR3 has 15 residues. V lost 4 bases, J lost 4 bases, and 7 bases stayed unmatched. The CDR3: CASSWGTGVPYEQYF. Here the CDR3 DNA reads TGTGCCAGCAGCTGGGGGACAGGGGTTCCTTACGAGCAGTACTTC. Drawing the rest from reference TRBV7-9 and TRBJ2-7, the complete variable domain is DTGVSQNPRHKITKRGQNVTFRCDPISEHNRLYWYRQTLGQGPEFLTYFQNEAQLEKSRLLSDRFSAERPKGSFSTLEIQRTEQGDSAMYLCASSWGTGVPYEQYFGPGTRLTVT.

The chain couples TRBV7-2 to TRBJ2-1; D is undetermined. Between the trimmed V and J ends, which lost 1 base and 6 bases, there was a span of 7 bases. The CDR3 is 13 residues long. Germline CDR1 and CDR2: SGHTA and FQGNSA. The CDR3 is CASSLGLFNEQFF. CDR3 coding DNA: TGTGCCAGCAGCTTAGGACTGTTCAATGAGCAGTTCTTC.

The rearrangement uses TRBV27 and TRBJ2-7; 7 nucleotides agree with TRBD2. The V and J ends lost 3 bases and 4 bases, in that order; junction bases with no gene match: 3. The CDR3 totals 13 residues. Per the germline V gene, CDR1 is MNHEY and CDR2 is SMNVEV (reference sequence). The CDR3 spells CASSFEAGYEQYF. For the CDR3, the DNA is TGTGCCAGCAGTTTTGAAGCGGGGTACGAGCAGTACTTC.